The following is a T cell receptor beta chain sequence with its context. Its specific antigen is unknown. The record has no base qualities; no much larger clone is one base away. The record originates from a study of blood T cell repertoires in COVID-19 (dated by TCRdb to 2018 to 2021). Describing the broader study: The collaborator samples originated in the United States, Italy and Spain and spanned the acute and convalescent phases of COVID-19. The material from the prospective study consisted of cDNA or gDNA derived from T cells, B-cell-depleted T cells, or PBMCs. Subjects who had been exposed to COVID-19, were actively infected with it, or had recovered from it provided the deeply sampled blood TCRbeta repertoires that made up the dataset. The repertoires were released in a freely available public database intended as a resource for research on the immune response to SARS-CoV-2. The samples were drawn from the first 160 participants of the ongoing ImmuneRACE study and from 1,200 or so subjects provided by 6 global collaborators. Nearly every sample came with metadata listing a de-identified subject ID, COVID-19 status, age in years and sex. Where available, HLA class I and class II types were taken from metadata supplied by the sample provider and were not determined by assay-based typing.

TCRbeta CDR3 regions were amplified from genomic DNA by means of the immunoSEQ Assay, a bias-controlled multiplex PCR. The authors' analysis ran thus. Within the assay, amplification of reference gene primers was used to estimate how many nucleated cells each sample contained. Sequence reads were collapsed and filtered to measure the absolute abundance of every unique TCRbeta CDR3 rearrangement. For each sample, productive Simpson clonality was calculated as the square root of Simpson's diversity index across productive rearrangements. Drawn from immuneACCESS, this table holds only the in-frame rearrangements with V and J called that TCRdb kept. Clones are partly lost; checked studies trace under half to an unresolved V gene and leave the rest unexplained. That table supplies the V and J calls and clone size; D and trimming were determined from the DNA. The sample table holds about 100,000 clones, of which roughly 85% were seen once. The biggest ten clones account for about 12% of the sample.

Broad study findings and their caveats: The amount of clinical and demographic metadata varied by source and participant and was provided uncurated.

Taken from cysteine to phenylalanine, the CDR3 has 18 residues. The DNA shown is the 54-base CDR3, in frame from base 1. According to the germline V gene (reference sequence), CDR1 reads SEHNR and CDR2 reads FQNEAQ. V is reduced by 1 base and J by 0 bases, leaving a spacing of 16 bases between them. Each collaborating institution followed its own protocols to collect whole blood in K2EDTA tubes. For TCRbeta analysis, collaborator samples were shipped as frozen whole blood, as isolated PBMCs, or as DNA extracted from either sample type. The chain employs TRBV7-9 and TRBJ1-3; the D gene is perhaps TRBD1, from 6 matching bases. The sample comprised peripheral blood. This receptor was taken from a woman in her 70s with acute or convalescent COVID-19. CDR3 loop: CASSLDRGGTASGNTIYF. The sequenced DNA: TGTGCCAGCAGCTTAGACCGGGGGGGCACAGCCTCTGGAAACACCATATATTTT. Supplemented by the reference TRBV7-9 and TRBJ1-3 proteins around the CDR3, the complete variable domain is DTGVSQNPRHKITKRGQNVTFRCDPISEHNRLYWYRQTLGQGPEFLTYFQNEAQLEKSRLLSDRFSAERPKGSFSTLEIQRTEQGDSAMYLCASSLDRGGTASGNTIYFGEGSWLTVV.